This is a list of T cell receptor beta chains from one sample in a study of patients and donors after allogeneic stem cell transplantation. One entry per CDR3 protein results from TCRdb running MiXCR on the RT-PCR reads. Counted here are some 2,500 distinct CDR3 sequences, about 7.5% occurring once; the ten biggest clones make up approximately 28%. The sequencing input was blood, either unsorted or a sorted T cell fraction (not recorded which). The source is a human donor who was either an allogeneic HSCT recipient or a stem cell or donor lymphocyte infusion donor (not recorded which). It is not recorded whose cells these are; they may come from a transplant donor. CDR3s include the opening cysteine and the closing phenylalanine or tryptophan. The D gene is left open where the match is weak. Rows give clone size only sometimes, using once, few, many, or a class for an expanded clone.

size	V	J	D	DNA	CDR3
few	TRBV2	TRBJ2-1	TRBD2	TGTGCCAGCAGGGCCCCGGGACTAGTAAATCAGTTCTTC	CASRAPGLVNQFF
few	TRBV7-2	TRBJ1-2	.	TGTGCCAGCAGCTCGCCGAAGGGGCGCGCCTATGGCTACACCTTC	CASSSPKGRAYGYTF
.	TRBV6-4	TRBJ2-7	.	TGTGCCAGCAGTGTCGCCGTGGGCCACGAGCAGTACTTC	CASSVAVGHEQYF
few	TRBV20-1	TRBJ1-2	TRBD1	TGCAGTGCGCCGTTACAGGGGAATGGCTACACCTTC	CSAPLQGNGYTF
.	TRBV29-1	TRBJ2-5	.	TGCAGCGCGTACAGGGCAGACCAAGAGACCCAGTACTTC	CSAYRADQETQYF
medium-sized	TRBV7-8	TRBJ1-4	TRBD1	TGTGCCAGCAGCTTAGGGGCCTCACAGGGGCTGGGGGAAAAACTGTTTTTT	CASSLGASQGLGEKLFF
medium-sized	TRBV5-1	TRBJ1-1	.	TGCGCCAGCAGCTTTAAAGACACGAACACTGAAGCTTTCTTT	CASSFKDTNTEAFF
.	TRBV11-2	TRBJ2-5	.	TGTGCCAGCAGCCCGATGACGGGCCGGCAAGAGACCCAGTACTTC	CASSPMTGRQETQYF
few	TRBV11-2	TRBJ2-3	.	TGTGCCAGCAGCCCCACGGGTTGGGGTGGGAGCACAGATACGCAGTATTTT	CASSPTGWGGSTDTQYF
medium-sized	TRBV7-6	TRBJ2-7	.	TGTGCCAGCAGCTCTCCTGGAAATGTCGTCTTCTACGAGCAGTACTTC	CASSSPGNVVFYEQYF
medium-sized	TRBV13	TRBJ1-1	TRBD1	TGTGCCAGCAGCAAGGGACAGGGGATGGGTGCTTTCTTT	CASSKGQGMGAFF
medium-sized	TRBV5-6	TRBJ2-3	TRBD2	TGTGCCAGCAGCTCTCCGACTAGCGATACGCAGTATTTT	CASSSPTSDTQYF
.	TRBV5-5	TRBJ1-2	.	TGTGCCAGCAGCGCCAGATTGGTCTATGGCTACACCTTC	CASSARLVYGYTF
.	TRBV20-1	TRBJ2-7	TRBD1	TGCAGTGCTGCCCCCCGGGACAGGTCCTACGAGCAGTACTTC	CSAAPRDRSYEQYF
.	TRBV9	TRBJ2-4	TRBD2	TGTGCCAGCAGCGTAGCTAGCGGGAGGAACATTCAGTACTTC	CASSVASGRNIQYF
medium-sized	TRBV30	TRBJ1-2	.	TGTGCCTGGAGTGTAGGTTATGGCTACACCTTC	CAWSVGYGYTF
medium-sized	TRBV27	TRBJ2-7	.	TGTGCCAGCAGTTCTTTTTCTCCCCTCGAGCAGTACTTC	CASSSFSPLEQYF
few	TRBV12-3/TRBV12-4	TRBJ2-1	.	TGTGCCAGCAGTGTTCGACTCGGGGAGCAGTTCTTC	CASSVRLGEQFF
few	TRBV5-5	TRBJ1-1	.	TGTGCCAGCAGCTTGTGGGGGGCAGGCACTGAAGCTTTCTTT	CASSLWGAGTEAFF
few	TRBV28	TRBJ2-7	TRBD1	TGTGCCAGCAGTTTAGCGGCAGGGGGATGGAACGAGCAGTACTTC	CASSLAAGGWNEQYF